The next 8 T cell receptor beta chains were all read from a single sample in a study of blood T cell repertoires in COVID-19. TCRdb keeps only in-frame clones here, not all; method: immunoSEQ multiplex PCR. The data contain approximately 160,000 clones, just over 90% of them seen just once; the ten biggest clones take up just under 2%. The specimen sequenced was peripheral blood. The receptors were gathered from a woman aged 55-75 years with COVID-19, enrolled during active disease.

The rearrangement joins TRBV27 to TRBJ1-2, with TRBD1 as a possible D gene (6 bases). The ends were cut back, 5 bases at V and 6 bases at J, with 19 bases in the middle. Germline values: CDR1 MNHEY, CDR2 SMNVEV (reference sequence). The CDR3 is made up of 15 amino acids. The DNA of the CDR3 is TGTGCCAGCAGTCCGGGGACACGAGCGTGGGATGGCTACACCTTC. This sequence encodes CASSPGTRAWDGYTF.

The V and J genes are TRBV10-1 and TRBJ1-1, with 7 bases fitting TRBD1. Germline-derived CDR1 and CDR2 are WNHNN and SYGVQD (reference sequence). The CDR3 is made up of 15 amino acids. V was pared by 6 bases and J by 1 base, with 8 bases of the junction left unmatched. CDR3 region: CASSQTGLENTEAFF. The CDR3 nucleotides are TGCGCCAGCAGCCAGACAGGGCTGGAGAACACTGAAGCTTTCTTT.

The chain has TRBV7-9 and TRBJ2-3; D perhaps matches TRBD1 (5 bases). This CDR3 contains 16 residues. Between the trimmed V and J ends, which lost 1 base and 1 base, there was a span of 12 bases. In germline, CDR1 is SEHNR, CDR2 FQNEAQ (reference sequence). CDR3 sequence reads: CASSLVGRGRTDTQYF. The CDR3, as DNA: TGTGCCAGCAGCTTAGTGGGGCGAGGACGCACAGATACGCAGTATTTT.

This chain uses TRBV9 with TRBJ1-2, with 9 nucleotides matching TRBD1. The CDR3 consists of 16 residues. CDR1 is SGDLS, CDR2 YYNGEE, per germline. The trim removed 0 bases at V and 3 bases at J, leaving 6 bases unmatched. CDR3 sequence (DNA): TGTGCCAGCAGCGTAGCCTCCGGACAGGGGCACTATGGCTACACCTTC. Translated, it gives CASSVASGQGHYGYTF.

The sample holds a few counts of this clone. The V gene is TRBV6-6, the J gene TRBJ2-7, with 8 bases matching TRBD1. In germline, CDR1 is MNHNY, CDR2 SVGAGI (reference sequence). CDR3 length: 13 residues. The J segment lost 2 bases and the V segment lost 4 bases, leaving 1 base of the junction unmatched. DNA for the CDR3: TGTGCCAGCAGTTTGACAGGGGCCTACGAGCAGTACTTC. It yields the protein CASSLTGAYEQYF.

The chain combines TRBV4-2 with TRBJ2-7; 7 bases align to TRBD1. With 3 bases clipped from V and 3 bases from J, the junction kept 5 bases outside the gene matches. Germline V lookup: CDR1 LGHNA, CDR2 YNFKEQ. This CDR3 has 14 residues. The CDR3 DNA sequence: TGTGCCAGCAGCCAGGGGACAGTAGACTACGAGCAGTACTTC. It codes for CASSQGTVDYEQYF.

The rearrangement joins TRBV6-4 to TRBJ2-5; 11 bases match TRBD2. This CDR3 contains 14 residues. Germline V gives CDR1 MRHNA, CDR2 SNTAGT. Trimming cost V 6 bases and J 5 bases; bases outside gene matches: 5. As DNA, the CDR3 is TGTGCCAGCAGCCCTAGCGGGGGGCAGGAGACCCAGTACTTC. Protein sequence: CASSPSGGQETQYF.

V gene TRBV18 combines with J gene TRBJ1-2; TRBD1 matches 9 bases. The CDR3 extends over 16 amino acids. CDR1 and CDR2 (germline): KGHSH, LQKENI. J was trimmed by 5 bases and V by 2 bases; bases with no gene match: 9. The CDR3 reads CASSPTSRDRVYGYTF. The CDR3 DNA reads TGTGCCAGCTCACCAACCTCCCGGGACAGGGTATATGGCTACACCTTC.